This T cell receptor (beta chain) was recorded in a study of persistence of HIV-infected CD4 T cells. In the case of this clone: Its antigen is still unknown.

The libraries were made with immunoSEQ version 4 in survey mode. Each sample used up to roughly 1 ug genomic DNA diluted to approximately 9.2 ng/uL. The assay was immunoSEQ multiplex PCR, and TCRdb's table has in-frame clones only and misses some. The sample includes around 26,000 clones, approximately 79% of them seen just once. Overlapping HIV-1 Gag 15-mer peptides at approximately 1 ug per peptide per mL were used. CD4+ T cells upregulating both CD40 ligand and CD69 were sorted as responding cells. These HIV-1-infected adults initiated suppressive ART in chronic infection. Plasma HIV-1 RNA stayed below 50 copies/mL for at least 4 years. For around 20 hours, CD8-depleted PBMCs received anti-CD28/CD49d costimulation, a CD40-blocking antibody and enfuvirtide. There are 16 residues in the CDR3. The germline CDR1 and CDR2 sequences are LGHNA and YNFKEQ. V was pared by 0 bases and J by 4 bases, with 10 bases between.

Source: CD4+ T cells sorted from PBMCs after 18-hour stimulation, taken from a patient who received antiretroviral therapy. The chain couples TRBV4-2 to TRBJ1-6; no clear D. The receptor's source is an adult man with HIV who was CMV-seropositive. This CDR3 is CASSQDPDKYNSPLHF. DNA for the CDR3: TGTGCCAGCAGCCAAGATCCCGACAAATATAATTCACCCCTCCACTTT.